Sequencing of this T cell receptor beta chain was carried out in a study of T cell responses to AZD1222 COVID-19 vaccine. Measured with immunoSEQ multiplex PCR; TCRdb has only the in-frame clones, and not every one. The table has under 140,000 clones, 94% seen once. This clone occurred once. Specimen: peripheral blood, collected 28 days after the second AZD1222 dose. The receptor was derived from an adult who received the AZD1222 COVID-19 vaccine.

CDR3 loop: CASSSSTTSLSYNEQFF. In DNA form, the CDR3 reads TGCGCCAGCAGCTCCTCCACGACTAGCCTCTCCTACAATGAGCAGTTCTTC. The chain recombines TRBV5-1 with TRBJ2-1; TRBD2 aligns across 7 bases. The CDR3 loop spans 17 amino acids. V shed 3 bases, J shed 0 bases, and the junction held 9 bases outside the gene matches. CDR1 and CDR2 from the germline V gene are SGHRS and YFSETQ.